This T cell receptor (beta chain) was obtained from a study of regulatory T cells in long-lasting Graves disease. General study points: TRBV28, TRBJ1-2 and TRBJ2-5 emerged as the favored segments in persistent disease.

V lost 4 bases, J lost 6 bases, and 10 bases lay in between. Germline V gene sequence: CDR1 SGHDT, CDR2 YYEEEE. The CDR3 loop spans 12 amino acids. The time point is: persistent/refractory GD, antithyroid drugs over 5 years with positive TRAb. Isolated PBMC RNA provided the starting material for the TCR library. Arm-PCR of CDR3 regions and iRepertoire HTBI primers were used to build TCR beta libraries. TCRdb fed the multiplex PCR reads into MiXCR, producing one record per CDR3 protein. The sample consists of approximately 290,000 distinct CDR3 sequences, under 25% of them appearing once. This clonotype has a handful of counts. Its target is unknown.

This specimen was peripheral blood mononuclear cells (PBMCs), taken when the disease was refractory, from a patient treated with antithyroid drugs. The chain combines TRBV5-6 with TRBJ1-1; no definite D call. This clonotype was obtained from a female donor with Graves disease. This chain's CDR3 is CASSRLGSEAFF. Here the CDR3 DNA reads TGTGCCAGCAGCAGGCTAGGGTCTGAAGCTTTCTTT. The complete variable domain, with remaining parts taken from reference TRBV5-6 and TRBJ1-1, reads DAGVTQSPTHLIKTRGQQVTLRCSPKSGHDTVSWYQQALGQGPQFIFQYYEEEERQRGNFPDRFSGHQFPNYSSELNVNALLLGDSALYLCASSRLGSEAFFGQGTRLTVV.